These 23 T cell receptor beta chains originate from one sample sequenced in a study of blood T cell repertoires in COVID-19. Clones were sequenced by immunoSEQ multiplex PCR, and TCRdb holds only the in-frame ones, with some missing. Among about 130,000 clones, roughly 80% were seen once, and the ten largest hold about 3%. The sequencing input was peripheral blood. The receptors come from a woman older than 75 with acute or convalescent COVID-19.

This clone came up once. The chain has TRBV7-9 and TRBJ2-7; the D gene is possibly TRBD2 (6 bases). The germline V gene encodes CDR1 SEHNR and CDR2 FQNEAQ (reference sequence). The V gene lost 1 base and the J gene lost 7 bases, with 17 bases spanning the gap. The length of the CDR3 is 15 residues. The CDR3 sequence is CASSLERGTLREQYF. The CDR3 DNA reads TGTGCCAGCAGCTTAGAACGGGGGACCTTAAGGGAGCAGTACTTC.

The chain is built from TRBV7-3 and TRBJ2-1; 7 nucleotides match TRBD2. The CDR3 runs to 14 residues. V shed 3 bases and J 3 bases; nucleotides not matched to a gene: 2. Germline CDR1 SGHTA, CDR2 FQGTGA. The CDR3 sequence: CASSLTSRYNEQFF. CDR3 nucleotide sequence: TGTGCCAGCAGCTTGACTAGCCGCTACAATGAGCAGTTCTTC. Full variable domain (outside the CDR3, taken from reference TRBV7-3 and TRBJ2-1): GAGVSQTPSNKVTEKGKYVELRCDPISGHTALYWYRQSLGQGPEFLIYFQGTGAADDSGLPNDRFFAVRPEGSVSTLKIQRTERGDSAVYLCASSLTSRYNEQFFGPGTRLTVL.

V and J are TRBV10-3 and TRBJ2-7; 8 bases line up with TRBD1. J lost 2 bases, V lost 7 bases, and 10 bases had no gene match. CDR3 length equals 15 residues. Germline assignment: CDR1 ENHRY and CDR2 SYGVKD. The CDR3 sequence: CAITKGTGGPYEQYF. The CDR3 DNA sequence: TGTGCCATCACCAAGGGAACAGGGGGTCCCTACGAGCAGTACTTC.

The rearrangement joins TRBV5-6 to TRBJ1-1, with D unclear. CDR3 length: 14 amino acids. Germline CDR1 reads SGHDT; CDR2 reads YYEEEE. Trimming pared 3 bases from V and 3 bases from J, leaving 12 bases between. Here the CDR3 DNA reads TGTGCCAGCAGCTACACTGGGAGGTACACTGAAGCTTTCTTT. It translates to CASSYTGRYTEAFF.

The chain employs TRBV30 and TRBJ2-3; TRBD2 is a possible D gene (5 bases). Germline V gene sequence: CDR1 GTSNPN, CDR2 SVGIG (reference sequence). V was pared by 0 bases and J by 1 base, with 20 bases between. The CDR3 contains 18 residues. The CDR3 spells CAWSVFPAVVQGTDTQYF. The CDR3 nucleotides read TGTGCCTGGAGTGTATTTCCAGCGGTAGTTCAGGGCACAGATACGCAGTATTTT. The entire variable domain, with the rest obtained from reference TRBV30 and TRBJ2-3, is as follows: SQTIHQWPATLVQPVGSPLSLECTVEGTSNPNLYWYRQAAGRGLQLLFYSVGIGQISSEVPQNLSASRPQDRQFILSSKKLLLSDSGFYLCAWSVFPAVVQGTDTQYFGPGTRLTVL.

The J gene is TRBJ2-2, the V gene TRBV29-1; 9 bases are a match to TRBD1. After removal of 7 bases from V and 1 base from J, the junction contained 4 bases not matched to a gene. This CDR3 is built from 14 residues. Per the germline V gene, CDR1 is SQVTM and CDR2 is ANQGSEA. Here the CDR3 DNA reads TGCAGCGCCGCGACAGGGGGGAACACCGGGGAGCTGTTTTTT. Amino acid sequence: CSAATGGNTGELFF.

The J gene is TRBJ1-3, the V gene TRBV10-3, with D hard to call. The CDR3 runs 15 residues. The germline CDR1 and CDR2 sequences are ENHRY and SYGVKD. V lost 2 bases and J lost 0, with 8 bases in between. CDR3 sequence: CAISEPTFSGNTIYF. The CDR3, as DNA: TGTGCCATCAGTGAGCCGACTTTCTCTGGAAACACCATATATTTT.

The chain joins TRBV11-3 to TRBJ2-2; 8 bases line up with TRBD1. The CDR3 has 16 residues. CDR1 and CDR2 from the germline V gene are SGHNT and YENEEA. V was pared by 4 bases and J by 1 base, with 5 bases of the junction left unmatched. The CDR3 is CASSSGGQGNTGELFF. CDR3 in DNA: TGTGCCAGCAGCTCCGGAGGACAGGGGAACACCGGGGAGCTGTTTTTT.

The chain has TRBV18 and TRBJ2-7, with 8 bases identical to TRBD1. Losses at the gene ends were 0 bases for V and 2 bases for J; bases not matched to a gene: 6. The germline CDR1 and CDR2 sequences are KGHSH and LQKENI. The CDR3 sequence is 16 residues long. The CDR3 sequence: CASSPPQGATAYEQYF. CDR3 coding DNA: TGTGCCAGCTCACCACCTCAGGGGGCAACGGCCTACGAGCAGTACTTC.

This clone was seen only once. V is TRBV19 and J is TRBJ1-2; 7 bases map to TRBD1. The V segment lost 9 bases and the J segment 4 bases; nucleotides outside the gene matches: 8. Germline CDR1 reads LNHDA; CDR2 reads SQIVND (reference sequence). This CDR3 is 13 amino acids long. Written as DNA, the CDR3 is TGTGCCAGCAGAAGGGACAGTACCTATGGCTACACCTTC. Translation gives CASRRDSTYGYTF.

The chain carries TRBV5-5 and TRBJ2-5, with D perhaps matching TRBD2 (5 bases). The V end lost 4 bases, the J end lost 2 bases, and 12 bases lay between the germline ends. The CDR3 sequence is 14 residues long. Germline CDR1 is SGHKS and CDR2 is YYEKEE (reference sequence). CDR3 region: CASSTGWGQETQYF. For the CDR3, the DNA is TGTGCCAGCAGCACGGGATGGGGACAAGAGACCCAGTACTTC. The whole variable domain, filled in from reference TRBV5-5 and TRBJ2-5, reads DAGVTQSPTHLIKTRGQQVTLRCSPISGHKSVSWYQQVLGQGPQFIFQYYEKEERGRGNFPDRFSARQFPNYSSELNVNALLLGDSALYLCASSTGWGQETQYFGPGTRLLVL.

The V and J genes are TRBV19 and TRBJ1-5, with TRBD1 as a possible D gene (6 bases). The germline gives CDR1 LNHDA, CDR2 SQIVND (reference sequence). V was pared by 5 bases and J by 0 bases, with 11 bases between. The CDR3 has 15 residues. CDR3 coding DNA: TGTGCCAGTAGTTGGGCAGGGGTTAGCAATCAGCCCCAGCATTTT. Translating it yields CASSWAGVSNQPQHF.

The chain combines TRBV4-1 with TRBJ1-2, with D hard to call. This CDR3 region has 15 residues. V was shortened by 1 base and J by 6 bases, with 15 bases between the two germline ends. Germline loops: CDR1 MGHRA, CDR2 YSYEKL. The CDR3 DNA follows: TGCGCCAGCAGCCAAGGTCCCAGGCCCTCCGATGGCTACACCTTC. Encoded protein: CASSQGPRPSDGYTF.

The rearrangement joins TRBV5-4 to TRBJ1-1; perhaps TRBD1 as D (6 bases). Germline CDR1 and CDR2: SGHNT and YYREEE (reference sequence). V lost 1 base and J lost 3, with 7 bases in between. The CDR3 sequence is 13 residues long. CDR3 sequence: CASSLPGDTEAFF. Here the CDR3 DNA reads TGTGCCAGCAGCTTGCCAGGGGACACTGAAGCTTTCTTT.

V and J are TRBV2 and TRBJ1-1, with TRBD1 matching 8 bases. V trimming: 4 bases; J trimming: 2 bases; junction bases outside the gene matches: 9. This CDR3 is built from 16 residues. CDR1 and CDR2 from the germline V gene are SNHLY and FYNNEI. CDR3 sequence: CASSGGIGQGNTEAFF. The DNA for the CDR3 is TGTGCCAGCAGTGGGGGCATAGGACAGGGTAACACTGAAGCTTTCTTT.

J is TRBJ2-5 and V is TRBV3-1 (or the pseudogene TRBV3-2), with TRBD2 identical over 7 bases. V shed 4 bases, J shed 4 bases, and the junction held 9 bases outside the gene matches. The CDR3 runs 15 residues. Per the germline V gene, CDR1 is LGHDT and CDR2 is YNNKEL (reference sequence). CDR3 loop: CASSPLRGKGETQYF. As DNA, the CDR3 is TGTGCCAGCAGCCCTTTGCGGGGGAAGGGAGAGACCCAGTACTTC.

The sample holds one count of this clone. V usage is TRBV4-3 and J usage is TRBJ1-4; D remains ambiguous. Looked up from germline, CDR1 is LGHNA and CDR2 is YSLEER. The CDR3 extends over 12 amino acids. The ends were cut back, 4 bases at V and 5 bases at J, with 5 bases in the middle. The CDR3 DNA follows: TGCGCCAGCAGCCGGCACAATGAAAAACTGTTTTTT. It yields the protein CASSRHNEKLFF.

The chain employs TRBV18 and TRBJ2-2; weak D call: TRBD1 (5 bases). The V gene lost 1 base and the J gene lost 3 bases, with 12 bases spanning the gap. CDR3 length: 16 amino acids. The germline V gene has CDR1 KGHSH and CDR2 LQKENI. CDR3 DNA sequence: TGTGCCAGCTCACCACAAGGTCAGGGTCACACCGGGGAGCTGTTTTTT. Translation: CASSPQGQGHTGELFF.

The chain combines TRBV5-5 with TRBJ1-3; 7 nucleotides align to TRBD1. V shed 2 bases and J 1 base; nucleotides not matched to a gene: 6. The germline V gene encodes CDR1 SGHKS and CDR2 YYEKEE (reference sequence). The CDR3 loop spans 16 amino acids. The CDR3 here is CASSLTDRDSGNTIYF. In nucleotides, the CDR3 is TGTGCCAGCAGCTTAACCGACAGGGATTCTGGAAACACCATATATTTT.

This rearrangement joins TRBV5-4 to TRBJ2-3, with D maybe TRBD2 (7 bases). The CDR3 totals 18 residues. With 2 bases removed from V and 5 bases from J, the gap between germline ends came to 24 bases. CDR1 SGHNT and CDR2 YYREEE come from the germline V gene (reference sequence). CDR3 DNA: TGTGCCAGCAGCTTTCGCCGCGGGGGCATTGGTATCGGAGATACGCAGTATTTT. Amino acids: CASSFRRGGIGIGDTQYF.

CDR3 coding DNA: TGTGCCAGCAGTTTCAAAGCGGGGGGGCTGTCCGGGGAGCTGTTTTTT. Translated: CASSFKAGGLSGELFF. This chain links TRBV27 with TRBJ2-2, with TRBD2 identical over 10 bases. V was pared by 3 bases and J by 6 bases, with 7 bases of the junction left unmatched. CDR3 length equals 16 residues. Looked up from germline, CDR1 is MNHEY and CDR2 is SMNVEV (reference sequence).

The chain joins TRBV5-1 to TRBJ2-5; D may be TRBD2 (5 bases). V shed 0 bases and J shed 2 bases, with 11 bases lying between them. The CDR3 is made up of 15 amino acids. Germline loops: CDR1 SGHRS, CDR2 YFSETQ. The CDR3 loop reads CASSLGSERQETQYF. The CDR3 bases are TGCGCCAGCAGCTTGGGTAGCGAAAGGCAAGAGACCCAGTACTTC.

The chain has TRBV18 and TRBJ2-4, with 9 bases that match TRBD1. Per the germline V gene, CDR1 is KGHSH and CDR2 is LQKENI. CDR3 size: 14 residues. J was trimmed by 9 bases and V by 0 bases; bases with no gene match: 3. CDR3 in amino acids: CASSPPTGGGIQYF. The CDR3 region has the DNA TGTGCCAGCTCACCACCTACAGGGGGCGGCATTCAGTACTTC.